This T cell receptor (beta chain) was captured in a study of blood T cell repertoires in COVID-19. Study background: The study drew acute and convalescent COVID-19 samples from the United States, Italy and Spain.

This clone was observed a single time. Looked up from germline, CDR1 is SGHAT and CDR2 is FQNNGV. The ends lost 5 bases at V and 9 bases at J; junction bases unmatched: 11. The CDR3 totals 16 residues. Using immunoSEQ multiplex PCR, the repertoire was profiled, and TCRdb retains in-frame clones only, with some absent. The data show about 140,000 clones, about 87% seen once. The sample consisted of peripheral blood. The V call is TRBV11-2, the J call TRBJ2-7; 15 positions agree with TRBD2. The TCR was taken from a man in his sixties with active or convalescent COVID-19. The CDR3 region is CASSETGTSGRMVQYF. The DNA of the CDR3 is TGTGCCAGCAGCGAGACGGGGACTAGCGGGAGGATGGTGCAGTACTTC.